The rows below give T cell receptor beta chains drawn from one sample of a study of blood T cell repertoires in COVID-19. The method was immunoSEQ multiplex PCR; TCRdb's version includes in-frame clones alone and lacks a portion of them. The sample yields some 330,000 clones, 92% seen once. Sample: PBMCs or T cells enriched from blood (not recorded which). These TCRs come from a woman between 25 and 40 years old who had recovered from COVID-19. The CDR3 runs from the conserved cysteine through the conserved F or W. Each record gives: clone size, V gene, J gene, D gene, CDR3 protein, CDR3 DNA. A D gene is named only where the DNA matches it firmly. Expanded clones get a size class; other rows say once, few or many, or leave the size out.

>-|TRBV19|TRBJ1-4|-
CAIKPGSGNEKLFF
TGTGCCATCAAGCCGGGGTCGGGTAATGAAAAACTGTTTTTT
>-|TRBV28|TRBJ1-2|-
CASSLSTDYGYTF
TGTGCCAGCAGTTTAAGCACAGACTATGGCTACACCTTC
>-|TRBV5-4|TRBJ1-2|-
CASSLVRGGDYGYTF
TGTGCCAGCAGCTTGGTCAGGGGTGGGGACTATGGCTACACCTTC
>few|TRBV28|TRBJ1-1|TRBD1
CASSSPGGTEAFF
TGTGCCAGCAGTTCTCCAGGGGGCACTGAAGCTTTCTTT
>-|TRBV3-1/TRBV3-2|TRBJ2-1|-
CASSLSSYNEQFF
TGTGCCAGCAGCCTCAGCTCCTACAATGAGCAGTTCTTC
>-|TRBV9|TRBJ2-1|TRBD2
CASSFGTSGDNEQFF
TGTGCCAGCAGCTTTGGGACTAGCGGGGACAATGAGCAGTTCTTC
>-|TRBV4-3|TRBJ2-3|-
CASSRKKRRTDTQYF
TGCGCCAGCAGCCGAAAAAAGCGGCGCACAGATACGCAGTATTTT
>-|TRBV6-5|TRBJ1-1|TRBD1
CASSRQGANTEAFF
TGTGCCAGCAGTCGACAGGGGGCGAACACTGAAGCTTTCTTT
>-|TRBV12-3/TRBV12-4|TRBJ1-1|TRBD1
CASSPQGATEAFF
TGTGCCAGCAGTCCACAGGGGGCGACTGAAGCTTTCTTT
>-|TRBV28|TRBJ2-4|TRBD2
CASSLQLAGVGSAKNIQYF
TGTGCCAGCAGTTTACAACTAGCGGGAGTGGGTAGTGCCAAAAACATTCAGTACTTC
>-|TRBV5-1|TRBJ2-3|TRBD2
CASSLGNSGSLGTDTQYF
TGCGCCAGCAGCTTGGGAAATAGCGGGAGTTTGGGCACAGATACGCAGTATTTT
>-|TRBV13|TRBJ2-5|-
CASSLGLGNQETQYF
TGTGCCAGCAGCTTAGGGCTGGGCAATCAAGAGACCCAGTACTTC
>-|TRBV7-2|TRBJ1-2|TRBD1
CASSFGQGIYGYTF
TGTGCCAGCAGCTTCGGACAGGGAATATACGGCTACACCTTC
>-|TRBV7-6|TRBJ1-6|-
CASSLEGQGYNSPLHF
TGTGCCAGCAGCTTAGAAGGCCAGGGCTATAATTCACCCCTCCACTTT
>-|TRBV18|TRBJ1-2|-
CASSPSRDYGYTF
TGTGCCAGCTCACCGAGCAGGGACTATGGCTACACCTTC
>-|TRBV5-1|TRBJ2-1|TRBD1
CASSSGQVMAEQFF
TGCGCCAGCAGCTCGGGACAGGTTATGGCTGAGCAGTTCTTC